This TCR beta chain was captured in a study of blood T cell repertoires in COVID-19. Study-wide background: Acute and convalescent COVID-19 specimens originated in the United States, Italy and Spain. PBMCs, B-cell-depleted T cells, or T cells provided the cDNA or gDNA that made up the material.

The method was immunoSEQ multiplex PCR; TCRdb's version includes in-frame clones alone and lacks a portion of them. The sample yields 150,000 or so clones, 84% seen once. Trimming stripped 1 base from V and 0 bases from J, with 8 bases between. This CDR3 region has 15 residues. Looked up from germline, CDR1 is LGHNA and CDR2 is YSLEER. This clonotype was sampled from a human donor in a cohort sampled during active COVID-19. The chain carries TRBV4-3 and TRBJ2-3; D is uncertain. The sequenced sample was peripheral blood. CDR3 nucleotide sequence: TGCGCCAGCAGCCAAGGTCTTTCTAGCACAGATACGCAGTATTTT. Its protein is CASSQGLSSTDTQYF.